Listed here are 16 T cell receptor beta chains from one sample, sequenced in a study of blood T cell repertoires in COVID-19. Sequenced by immunoSEQ multiplex PCR; TCRdb stores in-frame clones only, minus some. The sample includes roughly 50,000 clones, 80% to 90% of them seen just once. The sample consisted of peripheral blood. These receptors came from a middle-aged man with acute or convalescent COVID-19.

The CDR3 sequence is CASSDSYGYTF. The CDR3 DNA reads TGTGCCAGCAGCGACAGCTATGGCTACACCTTC. This chain joins TRBV6-5 and TRBJ1-2, with a tentative D call TRBD1 (5 bases). The germline V and J ends were trimmed by 6 bases and 4 bases, with 6 bases remaining between them. CDR1 is MNHEY, CDR2 SVGAGI, per germline. The CDR3 runs 11 residues.

This clone appeared a few times. The chain recombines TRBV5-1 with TRBJ2-7; D might be TRBD1 (6 bases). Deletions cut 2 bases from V and 4 bases from J, with 10 bases between. The CDR3 totals 13 residues. The germline V gene encodes CDR1 SGHRS and CDR2 YFSETQ. The CDR3 loop is CASSLQGLYEQYF. CDR3 coding DNA: TGCGCCAGCAGCTTACAGGGCCTTTACGAGCAGTACTTC.

The genes are TRBV5-1 and TRBJ1-4; maybe TRBD1 (5 bases). V lost 5 bases to trimming and J lost 0 bases, with 8 bases between them. Germline CDR1 SGHRS, CDR2 YFSETQ. CDR3 length: 14 amino acids. CDR3 nucleotide sequence: TGCGCCAGCAGTCCAGGGACAACTAATGAAAAACTGTTTTTT. It is translated as CASSPGTTNEKLFF.

V is TRBV5-1 and J is TRBJ1-3, with 8 bases matching TRBD1. Germline CDR1 is SGHRS and CDR2 is YFSETQ. The V gene end was trimmed by 4 bases and the J gene end by 3 bases; junction bases not matched to a gene: 9. The CDR3 totals 16 residues. In DNA, the CDR3 is TGCGCCAGCAGCCCTGGTGCAGGGGGCGTTGGAAACACCATATATTTT. Protein product: CASSPGAGGVGNTIYF.

The rearrangement joins TRBV3-1 (or the pseudogene TRBV3-2) to TRBJ2-7, with 7 bases fitting TRBD1. The CDR3 covers 14 residues. Germline CDR1 and CDR2: LGHDT and YNNKEL (reference sequence). The trim removed 4 bases at V and 3 bases at J, leaving 6 bases unmatched. In DNA, the CDR3 is TGTGCCAGCAGCCTACAGGGGTTTATCTACGAGCAGTACTTC. It yields the protein CASSLQGFIYEQYF.

The genes are TRBV5-1 and TRBJ2-2, with 11 bases identical to TRBD2. V lost 4 bases, J lost 6 bases, and 14 bases stayed unmatched. The CDR3 contains 18 residues. Germline V CDR1 and CDR2: SGHRS, YFSETQ. The CDR3 sequence: CASSPGTSGFPRAGELFF. The CDR3 DNA reads as TGCGCCAGCAGCCCCGGGACTAGCGGATTCCCCCGGGCCGGGGAGCTGTTTTTT.

This chain links TRBV25-1 with TRBJ2-1, with D perhaps TRBD2 (6 bases). Germline assignment: CDR1 MGHDK and CDR2 SYGVNS. The V end lost 2 bases, the J end lost 6 bases, and 23 bases lay between the germline ends. The CDR3 sequence is 18 residues long. CDR3 in amino acids: CASSETGASTQALNEQFF. DNA of the CDR3: TGTGCCAGCAGTGAAACGGGAGCGAGTACACAGGCCCTCAATGAGCAGTTCTTC.

This clone appeared a few times. The chain is built from TRBV2 and TRBJ2-1, with D uncertain. Deletions cut 6 bases from V and 7 bases from J, with 16 bases between. Germline V gene lookup returns CDR1 SNHLY and CDR2 FYNNEI. The CDR3 has 14 residues. The CDR3 sequence: CASSPANLVNEQFF. The CDR3 coding sequence is TGTGCCAGCAGCCCGGCGAATCTAGTAAATGAGCAGTTCTTC.

The chain has TRBV19 and TRBJ2-5; TRBD1 aligns across 8 bases. The CDR3 consists of 16 residues. V shed 4 bases, J shed 2 bases, and the junction held 9 bases outside the gene matches. CDR1 and CDR2 from the germline V gene are LNHDA and SQIVND (reference sequence). This CDR3 reads CASSKPLDREQETQYF. The DNA of the CDR3 is TGTGCCAGTAGTAAACCATTGGACAGGGAGCAAGAGACCCAGTACTTC.

The rearrangement uses TRBV19 and TRBJ2-5; 8 positions match TRBD1. The CDR3 contains 16 residues. Germline V gives CDR1 LNHDA, CDR2 SQIVND (reference sequence). V was pared by 5 bases and J by 1 base, with 9 bases of the junction left unmatched. The CDR3, as DNA: TGTGCCAGTAGTGCCTTCGGGACAGGACCCCAAGAGACCCAGTACTTC. Translation gives CASSAFGTGPQETQYF.

The chain joins TRBV14 to TRBJ2-7, with 10 bases fitting TRBD1. CDR1 is SGHDN and CDR2 is FVKESK in the germline V gene. The trim removed 3 bases at V and 5 bases at J, leaving 10 bases unmatched. This CDR3 has 16 residues. In DNA form, the CDR3 reads TGTGCCAGCAGCCAGTGGGACAGGGGTGAGAGCCACGAGCAGTACTTC. It translates to CASSQWDRGESHEQYF.

The DNA for the CDR3 is TGTGCCAGTACTCCTTGGGGAGGGTTTGGGTACAATGAGCAGTTCTTC. It translates to CASTPWGGFGYNEQFF. J is TRBJ2-1 and V is TRBV19; 7 bases map to TRBD2. With V trimmed by 7 bases and J by 4 bases, 13 bases remained unmatched. Germline CDR1 and CDR2: LNHDA and SQIVND (reference sequence). There are 16 residues in the CDR3.

The V call is TRBV11-2, the J call TRBJ1-1; 11 positions match TRBD1. Germline V gene sequence: CDR1 SGHAT, CDR2 FQNNGV. The CDR3 is made up of 14 amino acids. With 5 bases clipped from V and 5 bases from J, the junction kept 4 bases outside the gene matches. CDR3 nucleotide sequence: TGTGCCAGCAGCGTCGGACAGGGGGCGACTGAAGCTTTCTTT. Translated: CASSVGQGATEAFF.

The rearrangement joins TRBV9 to TRBJ2-1, with 8 bases that match TRBD2. The V gene end was trimmed by 0 bases and the J gene end by 3 bases; junction bases not matched to a gene: 2. Looked up from germline, CDR1 is SGDLS and CDR2 is YYNGEE. CDR3 length: 15 amino acids. The CDR3 sequence: CASSVVGTSYNEQFF. The CDR3, as DNA: TGTGCCAGCAGCGTAGTAGGGACTAGCTACAATGAGCAGTTCTTC.

This chain uses TRBV20-1 with TRBJ2-3; D perhaps matches TRBD1 (5 bases). The CDR3 totals 13 residues. The V end lost 3 bases, the J end lost 3 bases, and 10 bases lay between the germline ends. Per germline, CDR1 DFQATT and CDR2 SNEGSKA (reference sequence). In DNA, the CDR3 is TGCAGTGCTAGTCCAGGGTTTACAGATACGCAGTATTTT. The encoded protein is CSASPGFTDTQYF.

This clone was observed a few times. The chain has TRBV12-3 or TRBV12-4 and TRBJ1-2; D perhaps matches TRBD1 (5 bases). The CDR3 is made up of 12 amino acids. V was cut by 6 bases and J by 4 bases, with 9 bases left in between. The CDR3 loop is CASRSGGYGYTF. CDR3 nucleotide sequence: TGTGCCAGCAGATCCGGGGGCTATGGCTACACCTTC.